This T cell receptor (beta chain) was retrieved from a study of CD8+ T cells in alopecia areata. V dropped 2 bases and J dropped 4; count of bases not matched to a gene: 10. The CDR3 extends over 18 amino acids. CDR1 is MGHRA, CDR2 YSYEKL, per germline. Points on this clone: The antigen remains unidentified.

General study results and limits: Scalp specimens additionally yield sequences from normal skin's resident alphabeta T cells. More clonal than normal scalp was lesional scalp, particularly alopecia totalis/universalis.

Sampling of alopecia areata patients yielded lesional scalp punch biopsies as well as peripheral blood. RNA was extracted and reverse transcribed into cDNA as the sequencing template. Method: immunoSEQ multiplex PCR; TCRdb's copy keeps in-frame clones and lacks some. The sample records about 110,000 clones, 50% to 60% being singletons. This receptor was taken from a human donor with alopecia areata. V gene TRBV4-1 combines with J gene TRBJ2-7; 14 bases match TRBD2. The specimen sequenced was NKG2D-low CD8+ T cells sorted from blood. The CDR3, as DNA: TGCGCCAGCAGCCAACCAACCCCGGGACTAGCGGGAGTTTACGAGCAGTACTTC. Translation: CASSQPTPGLAGVYEQYF.